This TCR beta chain came from a study of early T cells in non-severe SARS-CoV-2 infection. Study-wide background: Bulk RNA isolated from unsorted whole blood underwent sequencing; chains were not paired.

Study observations and caveats: VDJdb matches were skewed toward anti-spike CD8 T cell responses.

V was shortened by 1 base and J by 6 bases, with 9 bases between the two germline ends. The CDR3 is made up of 13 amino acids. Per the germline V gene, CDR1 is SQVTM and CDR2 is ANQGSEA. This clonotype was seen repeatedly, ten times or more. The antigen remains unidentified. Attachment of unique molecular identifiers to individual cDNA molecules was performed. TCRdb processed the 5' RACE reads anew with MiXCR; each CDR3 protein has one entry. The profile shows tens of thousands of distinct CDR3 sequences, less than 15% of them singletons. Sequencing was carried out using whole blood. This TCR was recovered from an adult who was a healthcare worker with PCR-confirmed SARS-CoV-2 infection or an uninfected control (not recorded which). The rearrangement uses TRBV29-1 and TRBJ2-2, with a tentative D call TRBD1 (5 bases). This CDR3 reads CSVEVGVAGELFF. The CDR3 nucleotides are TGCAGCGTTGAAGTAGGGGTGGCCGGGGAGCTGTTTTTT.